Below are 24 T cell receptor beta chains sequenced from a single sample in a study of blood T cell repertoires in COVID-19. Measured with immunoSEQ multiplex PCR; TCRdb has only the in-frame clones, and not every one. This table has about 310,000 clones, approximately 83% appearing once. Material for sequencing was PBMCs or T cells enriched from blood (not recorded which). Every receptor here comes from a young man who had recovered from COVID-19.

A note on this clone: The sample has other DNA sequences that encode this CDR3 too. The genes are TRBV3-1 (or the pseudogene TRBV3-2) and TRBJ1-6, with no clear D. The V and J ends lost 4 bases and 9 bases respectively, with 7 bases between them. CDR1 is LGHDT and CDR2 is YNNKEL in the germline V gene (reference sequence). The length of the CDR3 is 12 residues. The CDR3 loop reads CASSLYSSPLHF. Here the CDR3 DNA reads TGTGCCAGCAGCCTATACAGTTCACCCCTCCACTTT.

The chain combines TRBV19 with TRBJ1-5, with a tentative D call TRBD1 (6 bases). With 6 bases removed from V and 1 base from J, the gap between germline ends came to 13 bases. The CDR3 has 15 amino acids. In germline, CDR1 is LNHDA, CDR2 SQIVND (reference sequence). The CDR3 spells CASRSTGRSNQPQHF. The CDR3 region has the DNA TGTGCCAGTAGATCGACAGGCCGGAGCAATCAGCCCCAGCATTTT.

This chain joins TRBV12-3 or TRBV12-4 and TRBJ2-7, with TRBD1 matching 9 bases. V lost 6 bases and J lost 5; bases outside the gene matches: 2. The CDR3 covers 12 residues. The CDR3 nucleotides are TGTGCCAGCAGCCGGACAGGGGACGAGCAGTACTTC. Its protein product is CASSRTGDEQYF.

The V and J genes are TRBV30 and TRBJ1-3, with D uncertain. Germline loops: CDR1 GTSNPN, CDR2 SVGIG (reference sequence). V lost 6 bases and J lost 2, with 11 bases in between. The CDR3 extends over 13 amino acids. The DNA of the CDR3 is TGTGCCTGTCCGACTGAAACTGGAAACACCATATATTTT. It encodes CACPTETGNTIYF.

The chain joins TRBV5-1 to TRBJ2-6; D uncertain. The CDR3 totals 15 residues. Germline V gives CDR1 SGHRS, CDR2 YFSETQ. V gave up 4 bases and J gave up 1 base, with 9 bases separating them. In DNA form, the CDR3 reads TGCGCCAGCAGCCCTTTTTTATCTGGGGCCAACGTCCTGACTTTC. Its translation: CASSPFLSGANVLTF.

The chain links TRBV30 to TRBJ1-2; D not certain. CDR3 length: 10 amino acids. Trimming removed 5 bases at V and 8 bases at J, with 9 bases between. Germline CDR1 is GTSNPN and CDR2 is SVGIG (reference sequence). The CDR3 DNA follows: TGTGCCTGGGGTGGGGAGGGCTACACCTTC. Protein product: CAWGGEGYTF. Using reference TRBV30 and TRBJ1-2 for the parts outside the CDR3, the full variable domain is SQTIHQWPATLVQPVGSPLSLECTVEGTSNPNLYWYRQAAGRGLQLLFYSVGIGQISSEVPQNLSASRPQDRQFILSSKKLLLSDSGFYLCAWGGEGYTFGSGTRLTVV.

This chain connects TRBV18 to TRBJ1-6; D may be TRBD1 (5 bases). Germline lookup yields CDR1 KGHSH and CDR2 LQKENI. This CDR3 has 14 residues. The V end was cut by 3 bases, the J end by 10 bases, with 13 bases between. The CDR3 DNA reads as TGTGCCAGCTCACCCGCCAGGGAGGACTCACCCCTCCACTTT. Its translation is CASSPAREDSPLHF.

The chain recombines TRBV7-9 with TRBJ2-1; TRBD2 aligns across 11 bases. CDR3 size: 15 residues. CDR1 is SEHNR, CDR2 FQNEAQ, per germline (reference sequence). Trimming at V came to 6 bases and at J to 4 bases, leaving 5 bases not matched to a gene. The DNA of the CDR3 is TGTGCCAGCAGGTCTAGCGGGGGGATTTACAATGAGCAGTTCTTC. Its translation is CASRSSGGIYNEQFF.

The J gene is TRBJ1-3, the V gene TRBV5-4, with unresolved D. The V end lost 3 bases, the J end lost 5 bases, and 6 bases lay between the germline ends. There are 12 residues in the CDR3. CDR1 SGHNT and CDR2 YYREEE come from the germline V gene (reference sequence). CDR3 sequence reads: CASSSDRNTIYF. The CDR3 DNA sequence: TGTGCCAGCAGCTCCGACAGAAACACCATATATTTT.

The chain combines TRBV19 with TRBJ1-6, with D hard to call. V lost 7 bases to trimming and J lost 4 bases, with 14 bases between them. Germline lookup yields CDR1 LNHDA and CDR2 SQIVND (reference sequence). This CDR3 spans 15 amino acids. The CDR3 DNA reads TGTGCCAGTACCACGGGATCGGTTTATAATTCACCCCTCCACTTT. As protein: CASTTGSVYNSPLHF.

The chain links TRBV19 to TRBJ1-2; D unresolved. Germline V gives CDR1 LNHDA, CDR2 SQIVND (reference sequence). The length of the CDR3 is 15 residues. With 2 bases removed from V and 4 bases from J, the gap between germline ends came to 14 bases. CDR3 sequence (DNA): TGTGCCAGTAGTATAAGAGGCGAGGTCCCCTATGGCTACACCTTC. Translation: CASSIRGEVPYGYTF.

The chain links TRBV5-6 to TRBJ2-7; D may be TRBD1 (6 bases). The CDR3 is 15 amino acids. Germline V gene data show CDR1 as SGHDT and CDR2 as YYEEEE. V was pared by 0 bases and J by 1 base, with 11 bases between. In nucleotides, the CDR3 is TGTGCCAGCAGCTTGGGACAGGCCCCATCCTACGAGCAGTACTTC. It translates to CASSLGQAPSYEQYF. Full variable domain (remainder filled in from reference TRBV5-6 and TRBJ2-7): DAGVTQSPTHLIKTRGQQVTLRCSPKSGHDTVSWYQQALGQGPQFIFQYYEEEERQRGNFPDRFSGHQFPNYSSELNVNALLLGDSALYLCASSLGQAPSYEQYFGPGTRLTVT.

V is TRBV19 and J is TRBJ2-5, with a possible D match to TRBD2 (6 bases). The CDR3 is 14 residues long. The V gene's germline CDR1 is LNHDA and CDR2 SQIVND (reference sequence). V lost 6 bases and J lost 6, with 17 bases in between. The CDR3 is CASSPSGVRQTQYF. CDR3 DNA sequence: TGTGCCAGTAGCCCGTCGGGGGTCAGACAGACCCAGTACTTC.

Details on this clone: Other DNA sequences in the sample encode the same CDR3. This CDR3 reads CASSPGDSGNTIYF. The DNA for the CDR3 is TGTGCCAGCTCGCCGGGGGACTCTGGAAACACCATATATTTT. The chain has TRBV18 and TRBJ1-3; possible D gene TRBD1, 5 bases. V lost 6 bases and J 0 bases, leaving 9 bases between the germline ends. The CDR3 runs 14 residues. Germline assignment: CDR1 KGHSH and CDR2 LQKENI. Full variable domain (outside the CDR3, taken from reference TRBV18 and TRBJ1-3): NAGVMQNPRHLVRRRGQEARLRCSPMKGHSHVYWYRQLPEEGLKFMVYLQKENIIDESGMPKERFSAEFPKEGPSILRIQQVVRGDSAAYFCASSPGDSGNTIYFGEGSWLTVV.

V usage is TRBV5-1 and J usage is TRBJ1-2; D unresolved. V was cut by 3 bases and J by 4 bases, with 19 bases left in between. The V gene's germline CDR1 is SGHRS and CDR2 YFSETQ. This CDR3 is built from 16 residues. CDR3 protein: CASSSDPTLTSYGYTF. In DNA form, the CDR3 reads TGCGCCAGCAGCTCGGACCCTACTCTCACTAGCTATGGCTACACCTTC.

The chain combines TRBV13 with TRBJ1-2; weak D call: TRBD1 (5 bases). Germline CDR1 reads PRHDT; CDR2 reads FYEKMQ (reference sequence). Trimming left V 4 bases short and J 4 bases short, with 16 bases between. The length of the CDR3 is 15 residues. CDR3 DNA: TGTGCCAGCAGCTCCCGACAAGGTAGGGGCTATGGCTACACCTTC. Translated, it gives CASSSRQGRGYGYTF. Complete variable domain (other parts from reference TRBV13 and TRBJ1-2): AAGVIQSPRHLIKEKRETATLKCYPIPRHDTVYWYQQGPGQDPQFLISFYEKMQSDKGSIPDRFSAQQFSDYHSELNMSSLELGDSALYFCASSSRQGRGYGYTFGSGTRLTVV.

Turning to this clone: The junction differs from germline at one of its ends, possibly a read error. This chain links TRBV7-7 with TRBJ1-5; 7 bases align to TRBD1. CDR1 and CDR2 (germline): SSHAT, FNYEAQ (reference sequence). The CDR3 is 16 residues long. CDR3 protein: CASSLDQGQSNQPQHF. CDR3 DNA sequence: TGTGCTAGCAGCTTAGATCAGGGACAGAGCAATCAGCCCCAGCATTTT. The complete variable domain, with remaining parts taken from reference TRBV7-7 and TRBJ1-5, reads GAGVSQSPRYKVTKRGQDVTLRCDPISSHATLYWYQQALGQGPEFLTYFNYEAQPDKSGLPSDRFSAERPEGSISTLTIQRTEQRDSAMYRCASSLDQGQSNQPQHFGDGTRLSIL.

The V and J genes are TRBV6-5 and TRBJ1-5, with a possible D match to TRBD1 (6 bases). V dropped 6 bases and J dropped 5 bases, with 17 bases sitting between them. CDR3 length: 15 amino acids. CDR1 is MNHEY, CDR2 SVGAGI, per germline. Here the CDR3 reads CASSVQGGGHQPQHF. CDR3 nucleotide sequence: TGTGCCAGCAGCGTACAGGGAGGGGGGCATCAGCCCCAGCATTTT.

The chain links TRBV3-1 (or the pseudogene TRBV3-2) to TRBJ1-2; D possibly corresponds to TRBD1 (5 bases). From germline, CDR1 is LGHDT and CDR2 YNNKEL (reference sequence). The CDR3 contains 13 residues. The germline V and J ends were trimmed by 1 base and 8 bases, with 11 bases remaining between them. The CDR3 DNA follows: TGTGCCAGCAGCCAAGTCAGGGATAGCGGCTACACCTTC. Protein sequence: CASSQVRDSGYTF.

The chain is built from TRBV5-1 and TRBJ2-1; weak D call: TRBD2 (6 bases). This CDR3 contains 15 residues. CDR1 and CDR2 from the germline V gene are SGHRS and YFSETQ. V gave up 1 base and J gave up 4 bases, with 12 bases separating them. The CDR3 coding sequence is TGCGCCAGCAGCTTGTGGGGGGTTGGTTACAATGAGCAGTTCTTC. Protein product: CASSLWGVGYNEQFF.

This clone was counted a few times. The chain uses TRBV3-1 (or the pseudogene TRBV3-2) and TRBJ1-1, with 9 positions matching TRBD1. CDR3 length: 18 amino acids. Germline V gives CDR1 LGHDT, CDR2 YNNKEL (reference sequence). V shed 4 bases, J shed 1 base, and the junction held 13 bases outside the gene matches. The DNA of the CDR3 is TGTGCCAGCAGCCTTGTTTGGGACAGGGAGTTGTCGAACACTGAAGCTTTCTTT. Its protein product is CASSLVWDRELSNTEAFF.

The chain uses TRBV10-1 and TRBJ2-7; weak D call: TRBD1 (6 bases). V was shortened by 4 bases and J by 0 bases, with 19 bases between the two germline ends. CDR1 and CDR2 (germline): WNHNN, SYGVQD (reference sequence). The CDR3 runs 17 residues. CDR3 amino acids: CASSGAGQSLNSYEQYF. CDR3 nucleotide sequence: TGCGCCAGCAGTGGAGCAGGACAGAGCCTGAACTCCTACGAGCAGTACTTC.

The V and J genes are TRBV27 and TRBJ2-7; D is possibly TRBD2 (6 bases). Trimming shortened V by 3 bases and J by 2 bases, and 14 bases separated the two germline ends. The CDR3 is made up of 15 amino acids. In germline, CDR1 is MNHEY, CDR2 SMNVEV (reference sequence). CDR3 residues: CASSLGWGGTYEQYF. CDR3 in DNA: TGTGCCAGCAGTTTGGGATGGGGAGGAACCTACGAGCAGTACTTC.

The V call is TRBV3-1 (or the pseudogene TRBV3-2), the J call TRBJ1-3, with no clear D. Trimming shortened V by 6 bases and J by 0 bases, and 9 bases separated the two germline ends. CDR3 size: 14 residues. CDR1 and CDR2 from the germline V gene are LGHDT and YNNKEL (reference sequence). The CDR3 sequence is CASSQSHSGNTIYF. CDR3 nucleotides: TGTGCCAGCAGTCAAAGCCACTCTGGAAACACCATATATTTT.